This is a list of T cell receptor beta chains from one sample in a study of T-cell memory formation after mild COVID-19. Each CDR3 protein is one row after TCRdb ran MiXCR on the 5' RACE reads. Among hundreds of thousands of distinct CDR3 sequences listed, less than 20% were seen once. The sequenced material came from PBMCs or a T cell subset sorted from them (not recorded which). The receptors were sampled from an adult woman who had mild COVID-19 (a few samples of this study predate the infection). Cell type and time point are not known. CDR3s include the opening cysteine and the closing phenylalanine or tryptophan. The order of the fields is D gene, J gene, V gene, clone size, CDR3 protein, CDR3 DNA. The D gene is left open where the match is weak. Only some rows state a clone size, as once, few, many or a class for expanded clones.

>TRBD1|TRBJ2-3|TRBV5-1|.
CASSLQGVEADTQYF
TGCGCCAGCAGCCTACAGGGGGTAGAAGCAGATACGCAGTATTTT
>.|TRBJ2-7|TRBV7-9|few
CASSLVGSHSYEQYF
TGTGCCAGCAGCTTAGTGGGGTCCCACTCCTACGAGCAGTACTTC
>.|TRBJ1-1|TRBV5-4|few
CASSGRVAGTEAFF
TGTGCCAGCAGCGGGCGGGTTGCTGGGACTGAAGCTTTCTTT
>.|TRBJ2-2|TRBV6-5|.
CASKEGQTGTGELFF
TGTGCCAGCAAAGAGGGTCAGACGGGCACCGGGGAGCTGTTTTTT
>TRBD2|TRBJ2-2|TRBV12-3/TRBV12-4|few
CASSRTRATGELFF
TGTGCCAGCAGTAGGACTAGAGCGACCGGGGAGCTGTTTTTT
>.|TRBJ2-4|TRBV5-4|.
CASSLGGAGFENIQYF
TGTGCCAGCAGCTTGGGGGGGGCCGGGTTTGAAAACATTCAGTACTTC
>.|TRBJ2-3|TRBV21-1|.
CASSNPKTSGGPASTDTQYF
TGTGCCAGCAGCAACCCGAAGACTAGCGGGGGGCCCGCTAGCACAGATACGCAGTATTTT
>.|TRBJ2-3|TRBV2|few
CASNLEASVRADTQYF
TGTGCCAGCAACCTCGAGGCTAGCGTAAGGGCAGATACGCAGTATTTT
>TRBD1|TRBJ2-1|TRBV6-7|few
CASSGTRDSSYNEQFF
TGTGCCAGCAGTGGAACTCGGGACAGTTCCTACAATGAGCAGTTCTTC
>.|TRBJ1-2|TRBV20-1|few
CSAPSRGQDYGYTF
TGCAGTGCACCCTCCCGGGGGCAGGACTATGGCTACACCTTC
>TRBD1|TRBJ1-1|TRBV7-8|few
CASSRSPGGHLEAFF
TGTGCCAGCAGTCGATCCCCAGGGGGTCATCTTGAAGCTTTCTTT
>TRBD1|TRBJ2-4|TRBV20-1|.
CSAPRTGDTKNIQYF
TGCAGTGCTCCGCGGACAGGGGATACCAAAAACATTCAGTACTTC